The rows below give T cell receptor beta chains drawn from one sample of a study of blood T cells in healthy people across ages. MiXCR, applied by TCRdb to the 5' RACE reads, yields one record per CDR3 protein. The table includes 1.5 million to 2 million distinct CDR3 sequences, roughly 52% detected once. The source material was blood. These receptors originate from a woman between 40 and 55 years old in good health. Both conserved end residues are part of each CDR3. A D gene is named only where the DNA matches it firmly. Rows may omit the clone size; those that give it use once, few, many or a size class.

v_gene: TRBV6-1
d_gene: NA
j_gene: TRBJ2-3
abundance: few
CDR3aa: CASSKNRRGTDTQYF
CDR3nt: TGTGCCAGCAGCAAGAATCGACGGGGCACAGATACGCAGTATTTT

v_gene: TRBV6-2/TRBV6-3
d_gene: NA
j_gene: TRBJ1-1
abundance: NA
CDR3aa: CASSYSRGWAEAFF
CDR3nt: TGTGCCAGCAGTTACTCAAGGGGGTGGGCTGAAGCTTTCTTT

v_gene: TRBV7-2
d_gene: NA
j_gene: TRBJ2-1
abundance: few
CDR3aa: CASSSHSGAGGGNEQFF
CDR3nt: TGTGCCAGCAGCTCTCATTCAGGGGCGGGTGGAGGCAATGAGCAGTTCTTC

v_gene: TRBV9
d_gene: NA
j_gene: TRBJ2-3
abundance: few
CDR3aa: CASSPRKGVSDTQYF
CDR3nt: TGTGCCAGCAGCCCTCGTAAGGGAGTGTCAGATACGCAGTATTTT

v_gene: TRBV7-2
d_gene: TRBD1
j_gene: TRBJ2-5
abundance: NA
CDR3aa: CDSSLDRGETQYF
CDR3nt: TGTGACAGCAGCCTCGACAGGGGGGAGACCCAGTACTTC

v_gene: TRBV5-1
d_gene: NA
j_gene: TRBJ2-1
abundance: NA
CDR3aa: CASSLVADSYNEQFF
CDR3nt: TGTGCCAGCAGCCTTGTAGCGGACTCCTACAATGAGCAGTTCTTC

v_gene: TRBV24-1
d_gene: NA
j_gene: TRBJ2-7
abundance: NA
CDR3aa: CATSDQQQGEQYF
CDR3nt: TGTGCCACCAGTGACCAGCAGCAGGGCGAGCAGTACTTC

v_gene: TRBV12-3/TRBV12-4
d_gene: TRBD2
j_gene: TRBJ2-1
abundance: few
CDR3aa: CASSRGGMNEQFF
CDR3nt: TGTGCCAGCAGCCGCGGGGGGATGAATGAGCAGTTCTTC

v_gene: TRBV20-1
d_gene: TRBD1
j_gene: TRBJ1-4
abundance: NA
CDR3aa: CSARDQGTADKLFF
CDR3nt: TGCAGTGCTAGAGATCAGGGGACAGCTGATAAACTGTTTTTT

v_gene: TRBV5-8
d_gene: NA
j_gene: TRBJ2-3
abundance: NA
CDR3aa: CASSFWATHTDTQYF
CDR3nt: TGTGCCAGCAGCTTCTGGGCCACGCACACAGATACGCAGTATTTT

v_gene: TRBV7-9
d_gene: TRBD2
j_gene: TRBJ2-7
abundance: few
CDR3aa: CASSPNTAGTSGVFSYEQYF
CDR3nt: TGTGCCAGCAGCCCGAATACCGCCGGGACTAGCGGGGTGTTCTCCTACGAGCAGTACTTC

v_gene: TRBV5-1
d_gene: NA
j_gene: TRBJ2-3
abundance: NA
CDR3aa: CASSPWASPLLGTDTQYF
CDR3nt: TGCGCCAGCAGCCCCTGGGCCAGCCCGCTCCTGGGCACAGATACGCAGTATTTT

v_gene: TRBV12-3/TRBV12-4
d_gene: NA
j_gene: TRBJ1-2
abundance: NA
CDR3aa: CASSTRVRTSNYGYTF
CDR3nt: TGTGCCAGCAGTACCCGCGTTCGGACGTCTAACTATGGCTACACCTTC

v_gene: TRBV7-2
d_gene: NA
j_gene: TRBJ1-5
abundance: NA
CDR3aa: CASSLGQVGQPQHF
CDR3nt: TGTGCCAGCAGCTTAGGACAAGTGGGTCAGCCCCAGCATTTT

v_gene: TRBV15
d_gene: NA
j_gene: TRBJ2-7
abundance: NA
CDR3aa: CATSRALPPYEQYF
CDR3nt: TGTGCCACCAGCAGAGCGCTTCCCCCATACGAGCAGTACTTC

v_gene: TRBV27
d_gene: NA
j_gene: TRBJ2-6
abundance: NA
CDR3aa: CASRLTGSGANVLTF
CDR3nt: TGTGCCAGCAGACTGACAGGCTCTGGGGCCAACGTCCTGACTTTC

v_gene: TRBV28
d_gene: NA
j_gene: TRBJ2-7
abundance: NA
CDR3aa: CASSSPARPGQYF
CDR3nt: TGTGCCAGCAGTTCACCCGCACGACCAGGGCAGTACTTC

v_gene: TRBV6-5
d_gene: NA
j_gene: TRBJ1-2
abundance: NA
CDR3aa: CASRNSGNYGYTF
CDR3nt: TGTGCCAGCAGGAACTCCGGCAACTATGGCTACACCTTC

v_gene: TRBV5-1
d_gene: TRBD2
j_gene: TRBJ2-5
abundance: NA
CDR3aa: CARTGTSGRETQYF
CDR3nt: TGCGCCAGAACGGGGACTAGCGGTCGGGAGACCCAGTACTTC

v_gene: TRBV5-1
d_gene: TRBD1
j_gene: TRBJ2-3
abundance: many
CDR3aa: CASSHGQGTDTQYF
CDR3nt: TGTGCCAGCAGCCACGGACAGGGCACAGATACGCAGTATTTT

v_gene: TRBV3-1
d_gene: NA
j_gene: TRBJ2-5
abundance: NA
CDR3aa: CASSQDLYPRETQYF
CDR3nt: TGTGCCAGCAGCCAAGATTTATACCCTAGAGAGACCCAGTACTTC

v_gene: TRBV27
d_gene: NA
j_gene: TRBJ2-7
abundance: NA
CDR3aa: CAGSLSWRTSYEQYF
CDR3nt: TGTGCCGGCAGTTTATCGTGGCGAACATCCTACGAGCAGTACTTC

v_gene: TRBV7-8
d_gene: TRBD2
j_gene: TRBJ2-1
abundance: NA
CDR3aa: CASSPGTSGDRSYNGQFF
CDR3nt: TGTGCCAGCAGCCCTGGGACTAGCGGGGACCGATCCTACAATGGGCAGTTCTTC

v_gene: TRBV7-7
d_gene: NA
j_gene: TRBJ2-3
abundance: NA
CDR3aa: CASSLSPGAGTDTQYF
CDR3nt: TGTGCTAGCAGCTTAAGTCCCGGTGCAGGCACAGATACGCAGTATTTT

v_gene: TRBV12-3/TRBV12-4
d_gene: NA
j_gene: TRBJ2-7
abundance: few
CDR3aa: CASRSDRNGYEQYF
CDR3nt: TGTGCCAGCAGAAGCGACAGGAATGGCTACGAGCAGTACTTC

v_gene: TRBV12-3/TRBV12-4
d_gene: NA
j_gene: TRBJ2-5
abundance: few
CDR3aa: CASSFGGAVTQYF
CDR3nt: TGTGCCAGCAGTTTCGGGGGAGCCGTGACCCAGTACTTC

v_gene: TRBV7-9
d_gene: NA
j_gene: TRBJ1-2
abundance: NA
CDR3aa: CASRPHRGNYGYTF
CDR3nt: TGTGCCAGCAGGCCACATAGGGGAAACTATGGCTACACCTTC

v_gene: TRBV4-1
d_gene: NA
j_gene: TRBJ2-7
abundance: NA
CDR3aa: CASSQVRLNSYEQYF
CDR3nt: TGCGCCAGCAGCCAAGTGAGGCTGAACTCCTACGAGCAGTACTTC

v_gene: TRBV15
d_gene: NA
j_gene: TRBJ2-1
abundance: few
CDR3aa: CATSSHGSRRNEQFF
CDR3nt: TGTGCCACCAGCTCCCATGGAAGCCGTCGCAATGAGCAGTTCTTC

v_gene: TRBV20-1
d_gene: TRBD1
j_gene: TRBJ2-7
abundance: NA
CDR3aa: CSAGGQGLTYEQYF
CDR3nt: TGCAGTGCTGGGGGACAGGGGCTGACCTACGAGCAGTACTTC

v_gene: TRBV15
d_gene: NA
j_gene: TRBJ2-5
abundance: few
CDR3aa: CVNRVETQYF
CDR3nt: TGTGTTAACAGGGTGGAGACCCAGTACTTC

v_gene: TRBV4-2
d_gene: NA
j_gene: TRBJ2-1
abundance: NA
CDR3aa: CASSQDLRAGVKSSYNEQFF
CDR3nt: TGTGCCAGCAGCCAAGATCTTAGGGCAGGGGTAAAAAGCTCCTACAATGAGCAGTTCTTC

v_gene: TRBV7-2
d_gene: NA
j_gene: TRBJ2-3
abundance: few
CDR3aa: CASSLGVRSTDTQYF
CDR3nt: TGTGCCAGCAGCTTAGGGGTCCGTAGCACAGATACGCAGTATTTT

v_gene: TRBV14
d_gene: NA
j_gene: TRBJ2-3
abundance: NA
CDR3aa: CASSQNLGADTQYF
CDR3nt: TGTGCCAGCAGCCAAAATCTAGGGGCAGATACGCAGTATTTT

v_gene: TRBV5-1
d_gene: NA
j_gene: TRBJ2-7
abundance: NA
CDR3aa: CASSLAWGSEQYF
CDR3nt: TGCGCCAGCAGCTTGGCTTGGGGGAGTGAGCAGTACTTC

v_gene: TRBV7-2
d_gene: NA
j_gene: TRBJ2-6
abundance: NA
CDR3aa: CASSLGVDSGANVLTF
CDR3nt: TGTGCCAGCAGCCTCGGCGTGGACTCTGGGGCCAACGTCCTGACTTTC

v_gene: TRBV15
d_gene: NA
j_gene: TRBJ1-2
abundance: NA
CDR3aa: CATSTDPSPYGYTF
CDR3nt: TGTGCCACCAGCACAGACCCCAGCCCCTATGGCTACACCTTC

v_gene: TRBV7-2
d_gene: NA
j_gene: TRBJ2-1
abundance: many
CDR3aa: CASSLARGEQFF
CDR3nt: TGTGCCAGCAGCTTAGCCCGGGGGGAGCAGTTCTTC

v_gene: TRBV20-1
d_gene: TRBD1
j_gene: TRBJ2-7
abundance: few
CDR3aa: CSARVGQGVGEQYF
CDR3nt: TGCAGTGCTAGAGTGGGACAGGGAGTGGGAGAGCAGTACTTC

v_gene: TRBV7-3
d_gene: NA
j_gene: TRBJ2-5
abundance: NA
CDR3aa: CASSLRGSAETQYF
CDR3nt: TGTGCCAGCAGCTTAAGGGGGAGTGCAGAGACCCAGTACTTC

v_gene: TRBV5-1
d_gene: NA
j_gene: TRBJ2-1
abundance: few
CDR3aa: CASSFDAYNEQFF
CDR3nt: TGCGCCAGCAGCTTCGATGCATACAATGAGCAGTTCTTC

v_gene: TRBV7-2
d_gene: NA
j_gene: TRBJ2-1
abundance: NA
CDR3aa: CARSPQTRGEQFF
CDR3nt: TGTGCCCGCAGCCCCCAAACTAGGGGTGAGCAGTTCTTC

v_gene: TRBV5-1
d_gene: TRBD1
j_gene: TRBJ1-2
abundance: NA
CDR3aa: CASSQTGDNYGCTF
CDR3nt: TGCGCCAGCAGCCAAACAGGGGACAACTATGGCTGCACCTTC

v_gene: TRBV5-1
d_gene: NA
j_gene: TRBJ1-2
abundance: NA
CDR3aa: CASSHPDGGGYGYTF
CDR3nt: TGCGCCAGCAGCCACCCCGACGGAGGGGGCTATGGCTACACCTTC

v_gene: TRBV10-3
d_gene: NA
j_gene: TRBJ2-1
abundance: NA
CDR3aa: CAIAPGEHNEQFF
CDR3nt: TGTGCCATCGCACCGGGGGAGCACAATGAGCAGTTCTTC

v_gene: TRBV3-1
d_gene: NA
j_gene: TRBJ2-5
abundance: NA
CDR3aa: CASSQDVRGGTQYF
CDR3nt: TGTGCCAGCAGCCAAGATGTCCGCGGTGGGACCCAGTACTTC

v_gene: TRBV6-6
d_gene: NA
j_gene: TRBJ2-7
abundance: NA
CDR3aa: CASSGIIRQSYEQYF
CDR3nt: TGTGCCAGCAGTGGAATAATCAGGCAATCCTACGAGCAGTACTTC

v_gene: TRBV20-1
d_gene: TRBD1
j_gene: TRBJ2-5
abundance: many
CDR3aa: CSARTGKETQYF
CDR3nt: TGCAGTGCGAGGACAGGGAAGGAGACCCAGTACTTC

v_gene: TRBV27
d_gene: TRBD2
j_gene: TRBJ2-1
abundance: NA
CDR3aa: CASSLGGGIHNEQFF
CDR3nt: TGTGCCAGCAGTTTGGGCGGGGGAATTCACAATGAGCAGTTCTTC